Following are 27 T cell receptor beta chains from one sample sequenced in a study of blood T cell repertoires in COVID-19. TCRdb keeps only in-frame clones here, not all; method: immunoSEQ multiplex PCR. The data contain 190,000 or so clones, 65% to 85% of them singletons. The specimen sequenced was peripheral blood. The source is a man in his fifties with active or convalescent COVID-19.

This chain links TRBV28 with TRBJ1-3; the D gene is possibly TRBD1 (5 bases). CDR1 is MDHEN, CDR2 SYDVKM, per germline. The V end lost 5 bases, the J end lost 0 bases, and 14 bases lay between the germline ends. This CDR3 is 16 amino acids long. The CDR3 loop reads CASSLFTGFSGNTIYF. In DNA form, the CDR3 reads TGTGCCAGCAGTCTCTTTACAGGATTCTCTGGAAACACCATATATTTT.

This clone was seen a handful of times. The chain links TRBV7-2 to TRBJ1-3; D may be TRBD1 (6 bases). The CDR3 consists of 15 residues. Trimming left V 5 bases short and J 2 bases short, with 13 bases between. Germline CDR1 reads SGHTA; CDR2 reads FQGNSA. CDR3 DNA sequence: TGTGCCAGCAGCAGGGGGATGGGGACTGGAAACACCATATATTTT. Residues: CASSRGMGTGNTIYF.

J is TRBJ2-7 and V is TRBV19; 9 bases match TRBD2. There are 15 residues in the CDR3. V shed 5 bases, J shed 2 bases, and the junction held 7 bases outside the gene matches. Per the germline V gene, CDR1 is LNHDA and CDR2 is SQIVND (reference sequence). The CDR3 DNA reads TGTGCCAGTAGTCTCGGACTAGCGTCTACCTACGAGCAGTACTTC. It yields the protein CASSLGLASTYEQYF.

The V gene is TRBV5-1, the J gene TRBJ1-5; D remains unclear. The CDR3 sequence is 13 residues long. Between the trimmed V and J ends, which lost 0 bases and 6 bases, there was a span of 7 bases. Germline V lookup: CDR1 SGHRS, CDR2 YFSETQ. CDR3 protein: CASSLERGQPQHF. DNA for the CDR3: TGCGCCAGCAGCTTGGAACGGGGTCAGCCCCAGCATTTT.

V usage is TRBV27 and J usage is TRBJ2-4, with TRBD1 matching 7 bases. The CDR3 spans 15 residues. CDR1 and CDR2 from the germline V gene are MNHEY and SMNVEV (reference sequence). J gave up 0 bases and V 10 bases, and 9 bases lay outside the gene matches. DNA of the CDR3: TGTGCCACCCCGGGGACAGCTCTAGCCAAAAACATTCAGTACTTC. Translation gives CATPGTALAKNIQYF.

V and J are TRBV5-6 and TRBJ2-7, with 9 positions matching TRBD1. This CDR3 spans 13 amino acids. Germline loops: CDR1 SGHDT, CDR2 YYEEEE. V lost 4 bases to trimming and J lost 10 bases; unmatched junction nucleotides: 9. In nucleotides, the CDR3 is TGTGCCAGCAGCCGGGGACAGGGCCTTTTTCAGTACTTC. Translation: CASSRGQGLFQYF.

The chain recombines TRBV28 with TRBJ1-3; D is possibly TRBD1 (5 bases). CDR1 and CDR2 (germline): MDHEN, SYDVKM. This CDR3 has 15 residues. V lost 5 bases to trimming and J lost 0 bases, with 11 bases between them. CDR3: CASSEDSHSGNTIYF. CDR3 DNA sequence: TGTGCCAGCAGTGAAGACAGCCACTCTGGAAACACCATATATTTT.

The chain combines TRBV27 with TRBJ1-1; D ambiguous. Trimming left V 6 bases short and J 4 bases short, with 6 bases between. The CDR3 extends over 11 amino acids. Germline V gives CDR1 MNHEY, CDR2 SMNVEV (reference sequence). The CDR3 reads CASRSGTEAFF. The CDR3 DNA follows: TGTGCCAGCAGATCAGGCACTGAAGCTTTCTTT.

The chain links TRBV5-6 to TRBJ2-1, with TRBD1 matching over 9 bases. CDR3 length: 17 residues. CDR1 and CDR2 from the germline V gene are SGHDT and YYEEEE. With 3 bases clipped from V and 1 base from J, the junction kept 8 bases outside the gene matches. CDR3 in amino acids: CASSSLQGAKSYNEQFF. Written as DNA, the CDR3 is TGTGCCAGCAGCTCCCTACAGGGGGCTAAGTCCTACAATGAGCAGTTCTTC.

The chain recombines TRBV6-2 or TRBV6-3 with TRBJ1-2, with 8 bases matching TRBD1. Trimming took 2 bases from V and 7 from J; bases not matched to a gene: 6. In germline, CDR1 is MNHEY, CDR2 SVGEGT. This CDR3 spans 14 amino acids. The CDR3 protein is CASSYRETGVGYTF. DNA for the CDR3: TGTGCCAGCAGTTACCGAGAGACAGGGGTTGGCTACACCTTC.

In DNA, the CDR3 is TGTGCCACCGGGACAGGGCAAGAGACCCAGTACTTC. It translates to CATGTGQETQYF. This chain links TRBV19 with TRBJ2-5, with 9 bases matching TRBD1. The length of the CDR3 is 12 residues. Looked up from germline, CDR1 is LNHDA and CDR2 is SQIVND (reference sequence). The ends lost 10 bases at V and 2 bases at J; junction bases unmatched: 2.

The V gene is TRBV6-4, the J gene TRBJ1-1; D is possibly TRBD1 (6 bases). CDR3 size: 14 residues. Germline-derived CDR1 and CDR2 are MRHNA and SNTAGT. The V gene lost 6 bases and the J gene lost 7 bases, with 18 bases spanning the gap. In nucleotides, the CDR3 is TGTGCCAGCAGACCATATTACAGGGACGGTGAAGCTTTCTTT. Translating gives CASRPYYRDGEAFF.

This chain links TRBV19 with TRBJ1-2; TRBD1 might be the D (6 bases). With 6 bases removed from V and 0 bases from J, the gap between germline ends came to 11 bases. The germline CDR1 and CDR2 sequences are LNHDA and SQIVND (reference sequence). CDR3 size: 14 residues. CDR3: CASSTGITNYGYTF. CDR3 DNA: TGTGCCAGTAGCACAGGGATCACTAACTATGGCTACACCTTC.

The V gene is TRBV28, the J gene TRBJ1-2; TRBD1 aligns across 9 bases. The trim removed 5 bases at V and 4 bases at J, leaving 8 bases unmatched. CDR1 is MDHEN, CDR2 SYDVKM, per germline. The CDR3 is made up of 15 amino acids. The CDR3 coding sequence is TGTGCCAGCAGTGTCGGACAGGGGATCGGCTATGGCTACACCTTC. Translation gives CASSVGQGIGYGYTF.

The chain has TRBV7-2 and TRBJ2-1; 9 bases match TRBD1. Germline CDR1 reads SGHTA; CDR2 reads FQGNSA. Trimming cost V 2 bases and J 7 bases; bases outside gene matches: 15. The CDR3 consists of 18 residues. CDR3 nucleotide sequence: TGTGCCAGCAGCTTACTGAAGCTTGGGACAGGGAGAGTAAATGAGCAGTTCTTC. It is translated as CASSLLKLGTGRVNEQFF.

The chain employs TRBV4-3 and TRBJ2-2, with D maybe TRBD1 (5 bases). This CDR3 is 15 amino acids long. Germline values: CDR1 LGHNA, CDR2 YSLEER. Trimming pared 0 bases from V and 6 bases from J, leaving 11 bases between. CDR3 DNA sequence: TGCGCCAGCAGCCAAGATCCGCAGGGTGCCGGGGAGCTGTTTTTT. Residues: CASSQDPQGAGELFF.

The genes are TRBV19 and TRBJ2-5; D is perhaps TRBD2 (5 bases). CDR3 size: 13 residues. V dropped 4 bases and J dropped 3 bases, with 9 bases sitting between them. Germline-derived CDR1 and CDR2 are LNHDA and SQIVND (reference sequence). CDR3 sequence (DNA): TGTGCCAGTAGTAGGAGCGGCGAAGAGACCCAGTACTTC. Its protein product is CASSRSGEETQYF.

This rearrangement joins TRBV6-5 to TRBJ1-1, with TRBD1 matching 10 bases. This CDR3 has 15 residues. Trimming removed 5 bases from V and 4 bases from J; junction bases left unmatched: 7. Per germline, CDR1 MNHEY and CDR2 SVGAGI. CDR3 in amino acids: CASSNDRGLLTEAFF. The CDR3 DNA sequence: TGTGCCAGCAGTAACGACAGGGGGCTGCTCACTGAAGCTTTCTTT.

V usage is TRBV6-2 or TRBV6-3 and J usage is TRBJ2-3; tentatively, D is TRBD2 (6 bases). This CDR3 comprises 14 residues. V was cut by 2 bases and J by 4 bases, with 10 bases left in between. CDR1 is MNHEY, CDR2 SVGEGT, per germline. The CDR3, as DNA: TGTGCCAGCAGTTACACACGACTAGCAGATACGCAGTATTTT. It codes for CASSYTRLADTQYF.

The rearrangement uses TRBV19 and TRBJ1-4; D call uncertain. CDR1 is LNHDA and CDR2 is SQIVND in the germline V gene (reference sequence). V dropped 5 bases and J dropped 5 bases, with 12 bases sitting between them. This CDR3 is built from 14 residues. The CDR3 here is CASSLLQANEKLFF. The CDR3 DNA reads TGTGCCAGTAGTCTGTTGCAGGCCAATGAAAAACTGTTTTTT.

The J gene is TRBJ1-2, the V gene TRBV3-1 (or the pseudogene TRBV3-2); D uncertain. CDR3 length: 16 amino acids. Germline loops: CDR1 LGHDT, CDR2 YNNKEL (reference sequence). The V end was cut by 0 bases, the J end by 7 bases, with 18 bases between. The CDR3 region is CASSQDLVQTGGGYTF. The CDR3 DNA reads TGTGCCAGCAGCCAAGATCTCGTGCAAACCGGCGGTGGCTACACCTTC.

The rearrangement links TRBV30 to TRBJ2-1, with D uncertain. Per the germline V gene, CDR1 is GTSNPN and CDR2 is SVGIG (reference sequence). The length of the CDR3 is 15 residues. The V gene lost 2 bases and the J gene lost 4 bases, with 15 bases spanning the gap. CDR3 sequence (DNA): TGTGCCTGGAGTAGGTCCCAGCGCGGTTACAATGAGCAGTTCTTC. It is translated as CAWSRSQRGYNEQFF.

The chain employs TRBV7-2 and TRBJ1-1, with no clear D. The germline V gene has CDR1 SGHTA and CDR2 FQGNSA. The CDR3 is 14 residues long. Deletions cut 1 base from V and 1 base from J, with 7 bases between. The CDR3: CASSLGASNTEAFF. Here the CDR3 DNA reads TGTGCCAGCAGCTTAGGGGCATCGAACACTGAAGCTTTCTTT.

The rearrangement uses TRBV28 and TRBJ1-2; D might be TRBD1 (6 bases). From germline, CDR1 is MDHEN and CDR2 SYDVKM. The CDR3 totals 13 residues. V was trimmed by 11 bases and J by 8 bases, leaving 21 bases between them. The CDR3, as DNA: TGTGCCGGACAGCGGCCGGGCGAGGGAGGCTACACCTTC. Its protein is CAGQRPGEGGYTF.

This chain links TRBV5-1 with TRBJ2-5, with TRBD1 matching over 9 bases. The germline CDR1 and CDR2 sequences are SGHRS and YFSETQ. The CDR3 totals 18 residues. V trimming: 0 bases; J trimming: 5 bases; junction bases outside the gene matches: 14. CDR3 amino acids: CASSLAPNLQGAGETQYF. CDR3 sequence (DNA): TGCGCCAGCAGCTTGGCTCCTAACCTACAGGGGGCGGGGGAGACCCAGTACTTC.

J is TRBJ1-6 and V is TRBV5-1, with 9 positions matching TRBD1. The CDR3 extends over 15 amino acids. The germline V gene encodes CDR1 SGHRS and CDR2 YFSETQ. The ends lost 0 bases at V and 7 bases at J; junction bases unmatched: 2. The CDR3 nucleotides are TGCGCCAGCAGCTTGGAGGGACAGGGCAATTCACCCCTCCACTTT. This translates into CASSLEGQGNSPLHF.

The genes are TRBV2 and TRBJ2-1, with 11 bases fitting TRBD2. Germline loops: CDR1 SNHLY, CDR2 FYNNEI. The CDR3 runs 19 residues. Trimming took 6 bases from V and 0 from J; bases not matched to a gene: 13. The CDR3 nucleotides read TGTGCCAGCAGGAAGGGTGGGCTAGCGGGGGGCAGCTCCTACAATGAGCAGTTCTTC. Translating gives CASRKGGLAGGSSYNEQFF.